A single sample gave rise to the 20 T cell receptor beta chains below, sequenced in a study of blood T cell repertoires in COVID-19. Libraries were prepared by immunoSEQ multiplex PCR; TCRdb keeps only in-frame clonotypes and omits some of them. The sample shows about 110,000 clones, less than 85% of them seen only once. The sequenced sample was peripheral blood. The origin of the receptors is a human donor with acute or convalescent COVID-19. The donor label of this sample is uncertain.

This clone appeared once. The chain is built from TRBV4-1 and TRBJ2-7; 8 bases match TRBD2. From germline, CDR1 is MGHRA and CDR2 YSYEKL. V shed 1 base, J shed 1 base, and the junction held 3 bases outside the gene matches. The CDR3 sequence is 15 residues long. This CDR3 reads CASSQGTSRSYEQYF. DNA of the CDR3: TGCGCCAGCAGCCAAGGGACTAGCAGGTCCTACGAGCAGTACTTC.

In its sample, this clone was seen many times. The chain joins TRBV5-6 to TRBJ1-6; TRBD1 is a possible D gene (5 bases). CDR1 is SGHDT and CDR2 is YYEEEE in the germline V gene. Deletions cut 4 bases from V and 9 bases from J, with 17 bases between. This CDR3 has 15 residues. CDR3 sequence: CASSLGQGVISPLHF. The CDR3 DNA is TGTGCCAGCAGCCTGGGCCAGGGTGTGATTTCACCCCTCCACTTT. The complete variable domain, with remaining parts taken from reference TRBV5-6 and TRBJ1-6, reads DAGVTQSPTHLIKTRGQQVTLRCSPKSGHDTVSWYQQALGQGPQFIFQYYEEEERQRGNFPDRFSGHQFPNYSSELNVNALLLGDSALYLCASSLGQGVISPLHFGNGTRLTVT.

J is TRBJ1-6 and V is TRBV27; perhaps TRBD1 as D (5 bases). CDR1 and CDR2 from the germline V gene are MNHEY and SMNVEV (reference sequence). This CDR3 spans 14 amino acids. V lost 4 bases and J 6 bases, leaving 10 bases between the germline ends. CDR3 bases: TGTGCCAGCAGTTGGCACAGGTCTAATTCACCCCTCCACTTT. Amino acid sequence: CASSWHRSNSPLHF.

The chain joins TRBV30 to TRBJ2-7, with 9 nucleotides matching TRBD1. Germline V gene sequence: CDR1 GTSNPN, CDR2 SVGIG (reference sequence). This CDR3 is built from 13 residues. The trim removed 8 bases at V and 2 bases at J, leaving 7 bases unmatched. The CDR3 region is CAQRGQGPYEQYF. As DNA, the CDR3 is TGTGCCCAGAGGGGACAGGGCCCCTACGAGCAGTACTTC. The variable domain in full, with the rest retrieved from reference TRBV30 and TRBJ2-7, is SQTIHQWPATLVQPVGSPLSLECTVEGTSNPNLYWYRQAAGRGLQLLFYSVGIGQISSEVPQNLSASRPQDRQFILSSKKLLLSDSGFYLCAQRGQGPYEQYFGPGTRLTVT.

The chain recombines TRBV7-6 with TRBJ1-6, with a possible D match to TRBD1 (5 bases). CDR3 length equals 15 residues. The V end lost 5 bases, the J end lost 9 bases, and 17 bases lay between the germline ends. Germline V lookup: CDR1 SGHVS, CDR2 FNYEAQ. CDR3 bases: TGTGCCAGCAGCGCCCGTGGCCAGGGTGCTTCACCCCTCCACTTT. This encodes CASSARGQGASPLHF.

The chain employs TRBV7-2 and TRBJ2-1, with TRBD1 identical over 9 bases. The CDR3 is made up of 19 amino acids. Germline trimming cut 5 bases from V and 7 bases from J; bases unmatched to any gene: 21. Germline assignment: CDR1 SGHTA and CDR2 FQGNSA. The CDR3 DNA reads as TGTGCCAGCAGCCCGAGCCCCGGGACAGGGCGTTTACGTAAGAATGAGCAGTTCTTC. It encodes CASSPSPGTGRLRKNEQFF.

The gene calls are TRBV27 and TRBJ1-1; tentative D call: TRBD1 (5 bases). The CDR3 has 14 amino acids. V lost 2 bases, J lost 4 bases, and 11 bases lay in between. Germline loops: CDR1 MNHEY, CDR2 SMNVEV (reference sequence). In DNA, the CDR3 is TGTGCCAGCAGTTTACGGCAGGGTGTCACTGAAGCTTTCTTT. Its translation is CASSLRQGVTEAFF.

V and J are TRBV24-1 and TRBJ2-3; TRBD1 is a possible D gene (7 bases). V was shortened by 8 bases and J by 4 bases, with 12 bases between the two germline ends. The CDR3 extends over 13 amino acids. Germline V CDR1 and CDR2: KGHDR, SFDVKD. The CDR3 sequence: CATNRGGSDTQYF. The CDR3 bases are TGTGCCACCAACAGGGGAGGCTCAGATACGCAGTATTTT.

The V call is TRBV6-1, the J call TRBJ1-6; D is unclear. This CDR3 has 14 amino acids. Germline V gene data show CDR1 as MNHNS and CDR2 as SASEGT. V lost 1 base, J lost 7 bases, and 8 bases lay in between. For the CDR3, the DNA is TGTGCCAGCAGTGAAGGCGTCCAAAATTCACCCCTCCACTTT. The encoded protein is CASSEGVQNSPLHF.

CDR3 DNA sequence: TGTGCCAGCTCACCTACAGGGACCTACGAGCAGTACGTC. It codes for CASSPTGTYEQYV. The chain is built from TRBV18 and TRBJ2-7; D perhaps matches TRBD1 (6 bases). The CDR3 spans 13 residues. The germline V and J ends were trimmed by 3 bases and 2 bases, with 8 bases remaining between them. Germline values: CDR1 KGHSH, CDR2 LQKENI.

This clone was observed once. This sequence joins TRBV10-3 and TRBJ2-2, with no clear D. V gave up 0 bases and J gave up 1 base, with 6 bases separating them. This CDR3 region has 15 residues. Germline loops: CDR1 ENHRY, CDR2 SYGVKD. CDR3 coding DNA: TGTGCCATCAGTGAGTCCGCAGGGAACACCGGGGAGCTGTTTTTT. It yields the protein CAISESAGNTGELFF.

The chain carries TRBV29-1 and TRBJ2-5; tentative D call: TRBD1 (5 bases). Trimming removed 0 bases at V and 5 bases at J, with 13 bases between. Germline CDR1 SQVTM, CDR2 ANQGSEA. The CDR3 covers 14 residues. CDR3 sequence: CSVEDAWGQETQYF. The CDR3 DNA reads TGCAGCGTTGAAGACGCGTGGGGCCAGGAGACCCAGTACTTC.

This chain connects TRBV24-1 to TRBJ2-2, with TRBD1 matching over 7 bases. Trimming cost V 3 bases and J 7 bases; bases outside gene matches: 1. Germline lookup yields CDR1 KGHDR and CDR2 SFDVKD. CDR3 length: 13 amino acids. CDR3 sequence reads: CATSDRQGGELFF. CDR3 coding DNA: TGTGCCACCAGTGATCGACAGGGCGGGGAGCTGTTTTTT.

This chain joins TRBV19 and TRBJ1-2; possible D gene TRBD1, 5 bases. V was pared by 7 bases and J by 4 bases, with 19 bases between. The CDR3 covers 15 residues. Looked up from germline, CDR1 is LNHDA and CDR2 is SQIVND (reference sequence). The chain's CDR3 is CASNGVAGRTYGYTF. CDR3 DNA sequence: TGTGCCAGTAATGGAGTTGCGGGACGGACCTATGGCTACACCTTC. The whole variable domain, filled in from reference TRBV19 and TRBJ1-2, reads DGGITQSPKYLFRKEGQNVTLSCEQNLNHDAMYWYRQDPGQGLRLIYYSQIVNDFQKGDIAEGYSVSREKKESFPLTVTSAQKNPTAFYLCASNGVAGRTYGYTFGSGTRLTVV.

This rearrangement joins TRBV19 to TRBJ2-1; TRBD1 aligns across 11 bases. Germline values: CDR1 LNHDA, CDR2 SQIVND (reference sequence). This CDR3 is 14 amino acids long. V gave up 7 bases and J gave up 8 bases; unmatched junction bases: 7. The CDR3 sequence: CASTPDRGRDEQFF. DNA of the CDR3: TGTGCCAGTACCCCGGACAGGGGGCGGGATGAGCAGTTCTTC.

CDR3 sequence: CAVTDRPHGYTF. The CDR3 DNA reads TGTGCCGTCACAGACAGGCCCCATGGCTACACCTTC. The genes are TRBV6-5 and TRBJ1-2; the D gene is possibly TRBD1 (6 bases). Trimming removed 11 bases from V and 6 bases from J, with 16 bases in between. Germline V gene data show CDR1 as MNHEY and CDR2 as SVGAGI. The CDR3 is 12 amino acids.

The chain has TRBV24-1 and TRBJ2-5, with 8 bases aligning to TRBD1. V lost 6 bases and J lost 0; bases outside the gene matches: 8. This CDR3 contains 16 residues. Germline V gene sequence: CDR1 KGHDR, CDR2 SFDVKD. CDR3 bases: TGTGCCACCAGTAACTCCGGGACAGGAGACCAAGAGACCCAGTACTTC. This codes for CATSNSGTGDQETQYF.

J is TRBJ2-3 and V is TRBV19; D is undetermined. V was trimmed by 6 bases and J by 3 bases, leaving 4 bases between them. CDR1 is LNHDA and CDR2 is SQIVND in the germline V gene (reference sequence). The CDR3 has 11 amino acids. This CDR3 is CASSRTDTQYF. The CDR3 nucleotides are TGTGCCAGTAGCCGTACAGATACGCAGTATTTT.

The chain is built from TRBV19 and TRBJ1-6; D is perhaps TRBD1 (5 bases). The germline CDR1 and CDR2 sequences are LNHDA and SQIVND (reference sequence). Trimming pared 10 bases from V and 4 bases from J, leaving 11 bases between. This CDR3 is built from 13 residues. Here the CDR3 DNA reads TGTGCCACCAAGAGACAGTATAATTCACCCCTCCACTTT. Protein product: CATKRQYNSPLHF.

The CDR3 DNA reads as TGTGCCAGCAGTTCACATACAGGGGGCGAAAACACCGGGGAGCTGTTTTTT. This encodes CASSSHTGGENTGELFF. The V gene is TRBV27, the J gene TRBJ2-2; 9 bases map to TRBD1. The CDR3 length is 17 residues. The V and J ends lost 4 bases and 2 bases, in that order; junction bases with no gene match: 8. Germline V gene data show CDR1 as MNHEY and CDR2 as SMNVEV (reference sequence).